This entry lists 32 T cell receptor beta chains sequenced from one sample in a study of T cell responses to AZD1222 COVID-19 vaccine. Here immunoSEQ multiplex PCR was the method, and the copy in TCRdb shows in-frame clones only, minus some. This table has about 79,000 clones, around 92% appearing once. The sequencing used peripheral blood, collected on day 0 of MenACWY control vaccination. The receptor source for this set is an adult in good health.

As concerns this clone: The junction departs from germline at one end; a sequencing error may be responsible. The chain couples TRBV7-7 to TRBJ2-7; D gene ambiguous. The CDR3 totals 16 residues. The germline gives CDR1 SSHAT, CDR2 FNYEAQ (reference sequence). The CDR3 spells CASSLGLPNSRSEQYF. CDR3 sequence (DNA): TGTGCTAGCAGCTTAGGCCTACCTAATAGCCGTTCCGAGCAGTACTTC.

The chain employs TRBV6-7 and TRBJ1-5, with a tentative D call TRBD1 (5 bases). TRBV6-7 qualifies as an ORF whose function is uncertain. Deletions cut 0 bases from V and 0 bases from J, with 15 bases between. This CDR3 is built from 18 residues. The CDR3 region has the DNA TGTGCCAGCAGTTACTCACCCGGGGGGGGGTATAGCAATCAGCCCCAGCATTTT. Translating it yields CASSYSPGGGYSNQPQHF.

The V and J genes are TRBV28 and TRBJ2-7, with D possibly TRBD1 on 5 matching bases. The CDR3 extends over 14 amino acids. Between the trimmed V and J ends, which lost 2 bases and 3 bases, there was a span of 11 bases. CDR1 is MDHEN, CDR2 SYDVKM, per germline. CDR3 amino acids: CASSLEQVNYEQYF. The DNA for the CDR3 is TGTGCCAGCAGTTTAGAACAGGTGAACTACGAGCAGTACTTC.

This chain links TRBV9 with TRBJ2-5; D may be TRBD1 (6 bases). CDR1 and CDR2 (germline): SGDLS, YYNGEE. This CDR3 comprises 14 residues. V dropped 1 base and J dropped 4 bases, with 11 bases sitting between them. CDR3 region: CASSVQGSGETQYF. Here the CDR3 DNA reads TGTGCCAGCAGCGTACAGGGGAGCGGAGAGACCCAGTACTTC.

V and J are TRBV28 and TRBJ1-1; a possible D gene is TRBD1 (5 bases). V was pared by 6 bases and J by 8 bases, with 13 bases between. This CDR3 region has 12 residues. Germline values: CDR1 MDHEN, CDR2 SYDVKM. The CDR3: CASRDSREEAFF. DNA for the CDR3: TGTGCCAGCAGAGACAGCCGCGAAGAAGCTTTCTTT. Full variable domain (remainder filled in from reference TRBV28 and TRBJ1-1): DVKVTQSSRYLVKRTGEKVFLECVQDMDHENMFWYRQDPGLGLRLIYFSYDVKMKEKGDIPEGYSVSREKKERFSLILESASTNQTSMYLCASRDSREEAFFGQGTRLTVV.

This sequence joins TRBV14 and TRBJ2-1; either TRBD1 or TRBD2 may supply D (5 bases each). Trimming left V 1 base short and J 9 bases short, with 16 bases between. Germline V lookup: CDR1 SGHDN, CDR2 FVKESK. This CDR3 is built from 15 residues. The CDR3 loop reads CASSQVGGARGEQFF. The CDR3, as DNA: TGTGCCAGCAGCCAAGTTGGGGGAGCGAGGGGTGAGCAGTTCTTC.

The V and J genes are TRBV21-1 and TRBJ2-1. TRBV21-1 is labeled a pseudogene. The CDR3 runs to 12 residues. Written as DNA, the CDR3 is TGTGCCAGCGAACGGAACTACAATGAGCAGTTCTTC. Amino acids: CASERNYNEQFF.

The table lists this clone with a count of one. The rearrangement joins TRBV29-1 to TRBJ2-1, with D possibly TRBD2 on 5 matching bases. Germline CDR1 is SQVTM and CDR2 is ANQGSEA. This CDR3 has 13 residues. Written as DNA, the CDR3 is TGCACCGGAGGATCGACTACCTACAATGAGCAGTTCTTC. Translated, it gives CTGGSTTYNEQFF.

This chain joins TRBV4-3 and TRBJ2-7; D unclear. Germline V gene sequence: CDR1 LGHNA, CDR2 YSLEER. V gave up 0 bases and J gave up 2 bases, with 8 bases separating them. CDR3 length: 14 residues. DNA for the CDR3: TGCGCCAGCAGCCAAGATCCCCGAACCTACGAGCAGTACTTC. Amino acid sequence: CASSQDPRTYEQYF.

The J gene is TRBJ2-6, the V gene TRBV19; maybe TRBD2 (6 bases). The V and J ends lost 4 bases and 2 bases respectively, with 6 bases between them. CDR3 length: 14 residues. The germline CDR1 and CDR2 sequences are LNHDA and SQIVND (reference sequence). CDR3 amino acids: CASSSGTGANVLTF. The CDR3 DNA follows: TGTGCCAGTAGTAGCGGGACTGGGGCCAACGTCCTGACTTTC.

The chain is built from TRBV15 and TRBJ2-3; TRBD2 aligns across 8 bases. The germline gives CDR1 LNHNV, CDR2 YYDKDF (reference sequence). The CDR3 is made up of 16 amino acids. Germline trimming cut 1 base from V and 1 base from J; bases unmatched to any gene: 4. The CDR3 coding sequence is TGTGCCACCAGCAGAGCTGGACTAGCCGGCACAGATACGCAGTATTTT. Amino acids: CATSRAGLAGTDTQYF.

This chain joins TRBV19 and TRBJ2-7; D gene unclear. Germline V lookup: CDR1 LNHDA, CDR2 SQIVND (reference sequence). The CDR3 is made up of 12 amino acids. The V end lost 7 bases, the J end lost 0 bases, and 7 bases lay between the germline ends. CDR3 protein: CASIGPSYEQYF. The DNA for the CDR3 is TGTGCCAGTATCGGTCCCTCCTACGAGCAGTACTTC. The full variable domain, completed using reference TRBV19 and TRBJ2-7, is DGGITQSPKYLFRKEGQNVTLSCEQNLNHDAMYWYRQDPGQGLRLIYYSQIVNDFQKGDIAEGYSVSREKKESFPLTVTSAQKNPTAFYLCASIGPSYEQYFGPGTRLTVT.

The chain uses TRBV14 and TRBJ1-3; a possible D gene is TRBD1 (6 bases). CDR3 length: 15 residues. CDR1 is SGHDN and CDR2 is FVKESK in the germline V gene. Trimming took off 2 bases at V and 0 bases at J, with 8 bases between the two ends. CDR3 residues: CASSQRTASGNTIYF. CDR3 coding DNA: TGTGCCAGCAGCCAACGGACAGCCTCTGGAAACACCATATATTTT.

This clone appeared a single time. The gene calls are TRBV14 and TRBJ2-3; the D gene is possibly TRBD2 (6 bases). This CDR3 has 17 residues. Germline CDR1 reads SGHDN; CDR2 reads FVKESK. Trimming stripped 0 bases from V and 6 bases from J, with 19 bases between. CDR3: CASSQDRRGGPSDTQYF. Written as DNA, the CDR3 is TGTGCCAGCAGCCAAGATCGGAGGGGCGGTCCCTCGGATACGCAGTATTTT.

The chain joins TRBV18 to TRBJ2-7; TRBD2 matches 10 bases. Germline assignment: CDR1 KGHSH and CDR2 LQKENI. The CDR3 runs to 16 residues. Trimming cost V 5 bases and J 3 bases; bases outside gene matches: 10. The CDR3 nucleotides are TGTGCCAGCTCATCGACCCACCTAGCGGGAGTCTACGAGCAGTACTTC. Its protein product is CASSSTHLAGVYEQYF.

This clone appeared once. The V and J genes are TRBV5-1 and TRBJ2-2, with 10 bases that match TRBD2. The germline gives CDR1 SGHRS, CDR2 YFSETQ. The junction had 17 bases not matched to a gene; V was cut back by 4 bases and J by 5 bases. This CDR3 comprises 19 residues. The CDR3 DNA is TGCGCCAGCAGCCCCCTTCTGACTAGCGGGCCAATTGGGACCGGGGAGCTGTTTTTT. It yields the protein CASSPLLTSGPIGTGELFF.

The chain has TRBV19 and TRBJ1-2; 8 nucleotides align to TRBD1. The germline CDR1 and CDR2 sequences are LNHDA and SQIVND (reference sequence). The CDR3 is 17 amino acids. The V segment lost 3 bases and the J segment 0 bases; nucleotides outside the gene matches: 9. The CDR3 bases are TGTGCCAGTAGTATTTATGCAGGGGGCATAGCTAACTATGGCTACACCTTC. It is translated as CASSIYAGGIANYGYTF. The full variable domain, completed using reference TRBV19 and TRBJ1-2, is DGGITQSPKYLFRKEGQNVTLSCEQNLNHDAMYWYRQDPGQGLRLIYYSQIVNDFQKGDIAEGYSVSREKKESFPLTVTSAQKNPTAFYLCASSIYAGGIANYGYTFGSGTRLTVV.

This chain connects TRBV11-2 to TRBJ1-1, with 10 bases fitting TRBD1. This CDR3 has 13 residues. J was trimmed by 5 bases and V by 10 bases; bases with no gene match: 7. In germline, CDR1 is SGHAT, CDR2 FQNNGV. CDR3 region: CATRQGAGTEAFF. In DNA form, the CDR3 reads TGTGCCACCCGACAGGGGGCGGGAACTGAAGCTTTCTTT. Looking up the rest from reference TRBV11-2 and TRBJ1-1 gives the full variable domain: EAGVAQSPRYKIIEKRQSVAFWCNPISGHATLYWYQQILGQGPKLLIQFQNNGVVDDSQLPKDRFSAERLKGVDSTLKIQPAKLEDSAVYLCATRQGAGTEAFFGQGTRLTVV.

This chain joins TRBV6-5 and TRBJ1-5, with D uncertain. The V gene lost 2 bases and the J gene lost 3 bases, with 5 bases spanning the gap. Germline-derived CDR1 and CDR2 are MNHEY and SVGAGI. CDR3 length: 13 amino acids. In nucleotides, the CDR3 is TGTGCCAGCAGTTACGGGAACAATCAGCCCCAGCATTTT. It is translated as CASSYGNNQPQHF.

The rearrangement links TRBV19 to TRBJ1-5, with a tentative D call TRBD1 (6 bases). The CDR3 sequence is 14 residues long. V lost 6 bases, J lost 6 bases, and 15 bases lay in between. Germline V gene data show CDR1 as LNHDA and CDR2 as SQIVND (reference sequence). CDR3 region: CASSTGTTGQPQHF. CDR3 DNA: TGTGCCAGTAGCACCGGGACAACGGGTCAGCCCCAGCATTTT.

J is TRBJ1-6 and V is TRBV5-5, with D possibly matching TRBD1 (5 bases). The V gene lost 0 bases and the J gene lost 11 bases, with 9 bases spanning the gap. The CDR3 is made up of 13 amino acids. Germline loops: CDR1 SGHKS, CDR2 YYEKEE (reference sequence). The CDR3 protein is CASSLDPGPPLHF. CDR3 nucleotide sequence: TGTGCCAGCAGCTTGGATCCGGGACCACCCCTCCACTTT.

The chain uses TRBV11-3 and TRBJ2-7, with 9 bases identical to TRBD1. This CDR3 has 16 residues. The germline gives CDR1 SGHNT, CDR2 YENEEA. V lost 2 bases, J lost 3 bases, and 8 bases stayed unmatched. CDR3 sequence reads: CASSLYPGQGDYEQYF. The CDR3 DNA is TGTGCCAGCAGCTTATACCCGGGACAGGGTGACTACGAGCAGTACTTC.

The J gene is TRBJ2-7, the V gene TRBV6-2 or TRBV6-3, with 7 bases lining up with TRBD1. Germline V gene sequence: CDR1 MNHEY, CDR2 SVGEGT. The length of the CDR3 is 15 residues. The trim removed 4 bases at V and 0 bases at J, leaving 6 bases unmatched. CDR3 DNA sequence: TGTGCCAGCAGTTCAACAGGGGTGAACTCCTACGAGCAGTACTTC. Protein: CASSSTGVNSYEQYF.

This sequence joins TRBV7-8 and TRBJ2-7; a possible D gene is TRBD1 (6 bases). Trimming pared 5 bases from V and 2 bases from J, leaving 16 bases between. There are 15 residues in the CDR3. Germline loops: CDR1 SGHVS, CDR2 FQNEAQ. CDR3 loop: CASSPRTEFAYEQYF. CDR3 DNA sequence: TGTGCCAGCAGCCCCCGGACAGAATTTGCCTACGAGCAGTACTTC.

The rearrangement links TRBV15 to TRBJ2-1, with 10 nucleotides matching TRBD1. V trimming: 0 bases; J trimming: 9 bases; junction bases outside the gene matches: 5. CDR1 is LNHNV and CDR2 is YYDKDF in the germline V gene (reference sequence). The length of the CDR3 is 15 residues. This chain's CDR3 is CATSRDQTGGSEQFF. CDR3 coding DNA: TGTGCCACCAGCAGAGATCAGACAGGGGGCTCTGAGCAGTTCTTC.

The chain recombines TRBV5-1 with TRBJ2-2; 8 bases agree with TRBD1. The germline V gene has CDR1 SGHRS and CDR2 YFSETQ. This CDR3 spans 15 amino acids. J was trimmed by 0 bases and V by 3 bases; bases with no gene match: 1. The CDR3 DNA reads TGCGCCAGCAGCTGGGGACAGGCGAACACCGGGGAGCTGTTTTTT. This sequence encodes CASSWGQANTGELFF.

This chain connects TRBV3-1 (or the pseudogene TRBV3-2) to TRBJ1-1; D perhaps matches TRBD1 (6 bases). This CDR3 region has 15 residues. Trimming took 3 bases from V and 1 from J, leaving 12 bases between them. Germline lookup yields CDR1 LGHDT and CDR2 YNNKEL (reference sequence). The CDR3 spells CASSHTGGANTEAFF. The DNA of the CDR3 is TGTGCCAGCAGCCACACGGGGGGGGCGAACACTGAAGCTTTCTTT.

For the CDR3, the DNA is TGCAGCGTTGACGGGGGGGGACAGGGCTCCTACGAGCAGTACTTC. It encodes CSVDGGGQGSYEQYF. The chain has TRBV29-1 and TRBJ2-7; D is possibly TRBD1 (9 bases). The CDR3 is 15 residues long. The V end lost 3 bases, the J end lost 0 bases, and 15 bases lay between the germline ends. The germline V gene encodes CDR1 SQVTM and CDR2 ANQGSEA.

This rearrangement joins TRBV12-5 to TRBJ2-1; D may be TRBD1 (5 bases). V gave up 4 bases and J gave up 9 bases, with 7 bases separating them. The CDR3 has 11 amino acids. Germline V gives CDR1 LGHNT, CDR2 FRNRAP. The chain's CDR3 is CASGSTGEQFF. CDR3 coding DNA: TGTGCTAGTGGTTCAACAGGTGAGCAGTTCTTC.

V and J are TRBV10-3 and TRBJ2-1; TRBD2 matches 11 bases. The V gene end was trimmed by 3 bases and the J gene end by 3 bases; junction bases not matched to a gene: 1. Germline V gene sequence: CDR1 ENHRY, CDR2 SYGVKD. CDR3 size: 15 residues. The CDR3 loop is CAISDGLAGYNEQFF. The CDR3 coding sequence is TGTGCCATCAGTGACGGACTAGCGGGCTACAATGAGCAGTTCTTC.

The V call is TRBV6-1, the J call TRBJ2-7; TRBD1 matches at 10 bases. The ends lost 4 bases at V and 3 bases at J; junction bases unmatched: 9. CDR1 is MNHNS, CDR2 SASEGT, per germline. The CDR3 runs 16 residues. Here the CDR3 reads CASSVEYGQGVYEQYF. The DNA for the CDR3 is TGTGCCAGCAGTGTAGAATATGGACAGGGGGTCTACGAGCAGTACTTC.

V is TRBV19 and J is TRBJ2-1; no clear D gene. Germline CDR1 reads LNHDA; CDR2 reads SQIVND (reference sequence). This CDR3 region has 12 residues. V shed 10 bases and J shed 4 bases, with 11 bases lying between them. The CDR3 loop is CAIGSSYNEQFF. For the CDR3, the DNA is TGTGCCATTGGGTCGAGTTACAATGAGCAGTTCTTC.